This T cell receptor beta chain was sequenced during a study of cytomegalovirus exposure and HLA in healthy donors. Whole-study results and caveats: Researchers catalogued approximately 160 TCR beta chains as cytomegalovirus-associated. V- and J-gene trimming of TCR beta was linked (in a later analysis) to a missense DCLRE1C variant.

The PCR ran on 60 Vbeta and 13 Jbeta primers. The data were produced by immunoSEQ multiplex PCR, yet TCRdb's version contains in-frame clones alone and is incomplete. Of roughly 81,000 clones listed, 60% to 85% are singletons. The V end was cut by 10 bases, the J end by 0 bases, with 19 bases between. The CDR3 has 16 residues. The V gene's germline CDR1 is ENHRY and CDR2 SYGVKD. On this clone: The antigen remains undetermined.

This rearrangement joins TRBV10-3 to TRBJ1-5, with a possible D match to TRBD1 (5 bases). The sequencing input was PBMCs. The sequence came from a boy aged 10-17 years in good health and CMV-seronegative. CDR3 region: CATLDGGNGSNQPQHF. The CDR3 nucleotides read TGTGCCACCTTGGACGGGGGGAATGGTAGCAATCAGCCCCAGCATTTT.